Sequencing of this T cell receptor (beta chain) was carried out in a study of Ad26.COV2.S vaccination and SARS-CoV-2 variants. J lost 6 bases, V lost 1 base, and 7 bases had no gene match. CDR3 length equals 15 residues. Germline assignment: CDR1 SGHTA and CDR2 FQGNSA. Treatment of the sample: 15 to 20 received Ad26.COV2.S at low or high dose, single or two shots; several received placebo; per-sample allocation not given. Repertoires come from day 63 after the first vaccine or placebo injection. Boston hosted the donor, who was an adult aged 18-55 years. Produced via immunoSEQ multiplex PCR; TCRdb's table is partial and in-frame only. The table records around 500,000 clones, around 89% of them present only once.

This material consisted of peripheral blood, taken in a trial of Ad26.COV2.S vaccine versus placebo. The V call is TRBV7-2, the J call TRBJ1-2, with 8 bases fitting TRBD1. The sequence was collected from a person aged 18-65 years who received the Ad26.COV2.S COVID-19 vaccine or a placebo. The CDR3 sequence is CASSLVGGQAHGYTF. The CDR3 DNA sequence: TGTGCCAGCAGCTTAGTCGGGGGACAGGCACATGGCTACACCTTC.